The clone carrying this T cell receptor beta chain was recorded a few times. The antigen remains unidentified. This specimen comes from a study of T-cell reconstitution after alpha-beta-depleted transplantation in children. Study-level findings and limits: High day-60 TCRbeta diversity in some patients came from surviving recipient T cells and thymic progenitors. T-cell counts and diversity at one year post-transplant came mainly from newly produced T cells. About two months after transplant, alpha-beta T cells reportedly came from several hundred expanded graft clones.

Preparation of the TCRbeta library involved a method that used unique molecular identifiers. TCRdb reprocessed the PCR reads with MiXCR, giving one entry per CDR3 protein. The data show fewer than 750,000 distinct CDR3 sequences, with 20% to 30% seen just once and under 45% held by the top ten. V lost 1 base and J 12 bases, leaving 13 bases between the germline ends. The CDR3 runs 13 residues. The V gene's germline CDR1 is SGHTA and CDR2 FQGNSA. This chain connects TRBV7-2 to TRBJ2-1; D uncertain. The TCR comes from a boy less than two years old with Wiskott-Aldrich syndrome, due to receive a stem cell transplant. Here the sequenced sample was PBMCs, taken before TCRalphabeta/CD19-depleted stem cell transplant. The CDR3 DNA sequence: TGTGCCAGCAGCTTAGTCTGGGGTTTAGGGCAGTTCTTC. Translated: CASSLVWGLGQFF. Looking up the rest from reference TRBV7-2 and TRBJ2-1 gives the full variable domain: GAGVSQSPSNKVTEKGKDVELRCDPISGHTALYWYRQSLGQGLEFLIYFQGNSAPDKSGLPSDRFSAERTGGSVSTLTIQRTQQEDSAVYLCASSLVWGLGQFFGPGTRLTVL.